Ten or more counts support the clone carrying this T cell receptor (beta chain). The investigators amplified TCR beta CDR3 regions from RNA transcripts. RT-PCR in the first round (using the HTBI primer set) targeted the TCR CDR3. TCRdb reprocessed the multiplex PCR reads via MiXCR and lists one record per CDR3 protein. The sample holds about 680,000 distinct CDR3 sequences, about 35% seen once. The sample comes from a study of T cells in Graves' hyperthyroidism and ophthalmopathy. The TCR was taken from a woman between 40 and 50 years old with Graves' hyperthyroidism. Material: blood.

CDR3 amino acids: CSVPPWAGGTEAFF. The DNA for the CDR3 is TGCAGCGTCCCCCCGTGGGCAGGGGGCACTGAAGCTTTCTTT. The chain couples TRBV29-1 to TRBJ1-1; the match to TRBD1 covers 7 bases. The CDR3 is made up of 14 amino acids. V shed 6 bases, J shed 4 bases, and the junction held 11 bases outside the gene matches. In germline, CDR1 is SQVTM, CDR2 ANQGSEA.